The clone carrying this T cell receptor beta chain was counted only a few times. Sequencing targeted expressed TCRB transcripts, as all isolated RNA had been reverse transcribed. An average approximately 3.7 million reads came from naive, central memory and regulatory T cell samples. Clones were sequenced by immunoSEQ multiplex PCR, and TCRdb holds only the in-frame ones, with some missing. The sample records hundreds of thousands of clones, 15% to 17% being singletons. The sample comes from a study of beta chain features in type 1 diabetes. Germline V gene lookup returns CDR1 PRHDT and CDR2 FYEKMQ (reference sequence). CDR3 length equals 14 residues. Trimming removed 2 bases at V and 5 bases at J, with 12 bases between.

This sequence originates from a man aged 18 to 29 in good health. The sample was naive CD4+ T cells from blood. The chain is built from TRBV13 and TRBJ2-5; TRBD2 is a possible D gene (6 bases). The CDR3 region is CASSLRREVETQYF. The DNA of the CDR3 is TGTGCCAGCAGCTTACGGAGGGAGGTGGAGACCCAGTACTTC. The full variable domain, its missing parts supplied by reference TRBV13 and TRBJ2-5, is AAGVIQSPRHLIKEKRETATLKCYPIPRHDTVYWYQQGPGQDPQFLISFYEKMQSDKGSIPDRFSAQQFSDYHSELNMSSLELGDSALYFCASSLRREVETQYFGPGTRLLVL.